This is a list of T cell receptor beta chains from one sample in a study of blood T cells in healthy people across ages. TCRdb fed the 5' RACE reads into MiXCR, producing one record per CDR3 protein. This table has around 800,000 distinct CDR3 sequences, less than 60% appearing once. The specimen sequenced was blood. Receptors originate from an elderly man in good health. CDR3s include the opening cysteine and the closing phenylalanine or tryptophan. D genes are given only for firm matches. Clone size is shown for a subset of rows, as once, few, many or a class of expanded clone.

v_gene	j_gene	abundance	d_gene	CDR3aa	CDR3nt
TRBV28	TRBJ2-7	many	TRBD1	CASSFVGTGSYEQYF	TGTGCCAGCAGTTTTGTCGGGACAGGTTCCTACGAGCAGTACTTC
TRBV4-3	TRBJ2-3	-	-	CASSQDLGGEGTDTQYF	TGCGCCAGCAGCCAAGATCTGGGCGGGGAGGGCACAGATACGCAGTATTTT
TRBV4-2	TRBJ2-7	-	-	CASSLSTLEQYF	TGTGCCAGCAGCCTAAGCACCCTCGAGCAGTACTTC
TRBV19	TRBJ2-7	few	-	CASGGTEYEQYF	TGTGCCAGTGGGGGGACGGAATACGAGCAGTACTTC
TRBV7-2	TRBJ1-5	-	-	CASRMGGAQNQPQHF	TGTGCCAGCAGAATGGGGGGCGCCCAAAATCAGCCCCAGCATTTT
TRBV4-3	TRBJ2-3	-	TRBD1	CASSQGDGTGSDTQYF	TGCGCCAGCAGCCAAGGCGACGGGACAGGGTCAGATACGCAGTATTTT
TRBV11-1	TRBJ2-1	few	-	CASSSLGNYNEQFF	TGTGCCAGCAGCTCTCTAGGGAACTACAATGAGCAGTTCTTC
TRBV7-6	TRBJ2-5	-	-	CASSLNYQLTTQETQYF	TGTGCCAGCAGCTTAAATTATCAATTGACTACCCAAGAGACCCAGTACTTC
TRBV20-1	TRBJ2-5	-	TRBD2	CSARLAGVNQETQYF	TGCAGTGCTAGACTAGCGGGAGTGAACCAAGAGACCCAGTACTTC
TRBV20-1	TRBJ2-1	-	TRBD2	CSARDDVAGAEHEQFF	TGCAGTGCTAGAGATGATGTGGCGGGAGCTGAACATGAGCAGTTCTTC
TRBV12-3/TRBV12-4	TRBJ1-2	-	-	CASSFVNRVYGYTF	TGTGCCAGCAGTTTTGTGAACAGGGTCTATGGCTACACCTTC
TRBV5-1	TRBJ2-7	few	TRBD1	CASSLGQGAQYEQYF	TGCGCCAGCAGCTTGGGACAGGGGGCGCAATACGAGCAGTACTTC
TRBV20-1	TRBJ1-4	few	TRBD1	CSARDTTGNEKLFF	TGCAGTGCTAGAGATACGACAGGGAATGAAAAACTGTTTTTT
TRBV21-1	TRBJ1-5	many	-	CASSKGGRINQPQHF	TGTGCCAGCAGCAAAGGGGGTCGTATCAATCAGCCCCAGCATTTT
TRBV6-5	TRBJ2-1	-	TRBD2	CASSPTTSGSDVGRFF	TGTGCCAGCAGTCCCACTACTAGCGGGAGTGATGTGGGGCGGTTCTTC
TRBV6-2/TRBV6-3	TRBJ2-7	few	TRBD2	CASRASGRAYTEQYF	TGTGCCAGCAGGGCTAGCGGGAGGGCCTATACTGAGCAGTACTTC
TRBV5-1	TRBJ2-1	-	TRBD2	CASSQTLAGGREQFF	TGCGCCAGCAGCCAGACCCTAGCGGGGGGCCGTGAGCAGTTCTTC
TRBV6-1	TRBJ2-7	-	-	CASSSPAGFEQYF	TGTGCCAGCAGTTCCCCGGCCGGGTTCGAGCAGTACTTC
TRBV28	TRBJ2-7	-	TRBD1	CASSLYRDRGYEQYF	TGTGCCAGCAGTCTCTACCGGGACAGAGGTTACGAGCAGTACTTC
TRBV27	TRBJ2-3	many	-	CASSLTIAASTDTQYF	TGTGCCAGCAGTTTAACCATAGCGGCTAGCACAGATACGCAGTATTTT
TRBV6-5	TRBJ2-1	few	-	CASSAVTGTGTNEQFF	TGTGCCAGCAGTGCCGTCACCGGGACGGGGACAAATGAGCAGTTCTTC
TRBV9	TRBJ2-1	many	-	CASSVDGTYNEQFF	TGTGCCAGCAGCGTTGACGGGACCTACAATGAGCAGTTCTTC
TRBV20-1	TRBJ2-1	-	TRBD2	CSAPTSGWANEQFF	TGCAGTGCCCCTACTAGCGGGTGGGCCAATGAGCAGTTCTTC
TRBV20-1	TRBJ1-5	-	TRBD1	CSARTLHGQGGSPQHF	TGCAGTGCTAGAACACTCCATGGACAGGGGGGGAGCCCCCAGCATTTT
TRBV27	TRBJ2-1	-	-	CASSRPTGAEQFF	TGTGCCAGCAGTCGCCCGACAGGTGCTGAGCAGTTCTTC
TRBV4-1	TRBJ2-2	-	-	CASTLETASNTGELFF	TGCGCCAGCACCCTGGAGACAGCTTCGAACACCGGGGAGCTGTTTTTT
TRBV11-1	TRBJ2-7	-	-	CASSLAHSSHEQYF	TGTGCCAGCAGCTTAGCACACAGCTCCCACGAGCAGTACTTC
TRBV29-1	TRBJ2-1	-	-	CSAVALKDYNEQFF	TGCAGCGCCGTAGCCCTGAAGGACTACAATGAGCAGTTCTTC
TRBV20-1	TRBJ2-3	-	-	CSAKPSGELRTQYF	TGCAGTGCTAAACCTTCGGGGGAACTCAGAACGCAGTATTTT
TRBV19	TRBJ2-6	few	-	CASSILAPGANVLTF	TGTGCCAGTAGTATATTAGCCCCTGGGGCCAACGTCCTGACTTTC
TRBV7-2	TRBJ2-7	-	-	CASSLVGGGGRAYNEQYF	TGTGCCAGCAGCTTAGTGGGGGGCGGCGGGAGAGCCTACAATGAGCAGTACTTC
TRBV6-4	TRBJ1-2	-	-	CASSESAGVTRGGYTF	TGTGCCAGCAGTGAATCGGCAGGGGTCACGCGTGGGGGCTACACCTTC
TRBV4-3	TRBJ2-1	-	TRBD2	CASSQGLAGDTIYNEQFF	TGCGCCAGCAGCCAAGGGCTAGCGGGGGACACGATCTACAATGAGCAGTTCTTC
TRBV11-1	TRBJ2-1	-	-	CASAVLSYNEQFF	TGTGCCAGCGCAGTCCTCTCCTACAATGAGCAGTTCTTC
TRBV12-3/TRBV12-4	TRBJ2-5	-	-	CASSLVGGLETQYF	TGTGCCAGCAGTTTAGTGGGGGGTTTGGAGACCCAGTACTTC
TRBV5-1	TRBJ2-3	few	-	CASKVFTITDTQYF	TGCGCCAGCAAGGTCTTCACAATCACAGATACGCAGTATTTT
TRBV29-1	TRBJ2-7	few	-	CSATLPSGSSYEQYF	TGCAGCGCCACTCTCCCGAGCGGTAGCTCCTACGAGCAGTACTTC
TRBV27	TRBJ2-1	-	-	CASSLLRGGSYNEQFF	TGTGCCAGCAGTTTACTGAGAGGCGGCTCCTACAATGAGCAGTTCTTC
TRBV12-3/TRBV12-4	TRBJ2-5	many	-	CASSLRAAETQYF	TGTGCCAGCAGCTTGAGGGCTGCGGAGACCCAGTACTTC
TRBV12-3/TRBV12-4	TRBJ1-2	-	-	CASSFKENYGYTF	TGTGCCAGCAGTTTTAAGGAAAACTATGGCTACACCTTC
TRBV20-1	TRBJ2-3	-	TRBD2	CSARDPRGSGRTDTQYF	TGCAGTGCTAGGGACCCCCGTGGTAGCGGGCGCACAGATACGCAGTATTTT
TRBV10-3	TRBJ2-7	-	-	CAIRTNGAGEQYF	TGTGCCATCAGAACGAACGGGGCAGGCGAGCAGTACTTC
TRBV5-1	TRBJ2-1	-	TRBD1	CASSLIGQGANNEQFF	TGCGCCAGCAGCTTGATTGGGCAGGGGGCGAACAATGAGCAGTTCTTC
TRBV11-2	TRBJ2-3	few	-	CASSLVGGGLTDTQYF	TGTGCCAGCAGCTTAGTTGGAGGGGGCTTAACAGATACGCAGTATTTT
TRBV29-1	TRBJ2-1	-	TRBD2	CSVRLASDEQFF	TGCAGCGTCCGACTAGCGTCAGATGAGCAGTTCTTC
TRBV7-9	TRBJ2-7	-	TRBD1	CASSSRTGGNYNEQYF	TGTGCCAGCAGCTCGCGCACAGGGGGCAACTACAATGAGCAGTACTTC
TRBV10-3	TRBJ1-5	-	-	CAAQTGHGTGGNQPQHF	TGTGCAGCCCAGACGGGACACGGAACAGGAGGCAATCAGCCCCAGCATTTT
TRBV30	TRBJ2-5	-	-	CAWSGTGRQETQYF	TGTGCCTGGTCGGGGACGGGGCGCCAAGAGACCCAGTACTTC
TRBV10-3	TRBJ2-1	-	-	CAISERYENEQFF	TGTGCCATCAGTGAGCGATATGAGAATGAGCAGTTCTTC
TRBV20-1	TRBJ2-5	-	-	CSWDGTLGEQYF	TGCAGTTGGGACGGAACCCTTGGTGAGCAGTACTTC
TRBV28	TRBJ2-2	-	TRBD2	CASRYTLGTSGSPGELFF	TGTGCCAGCAGGTACACACTCGGGACTAGCGGGAGTCCCGGGGAGCTGTTTTTT
TRBV20-1	TRBJ2-7	-	-	CSARGNTPNYEQYF	TGCAGTGCTAGAGGTAACACCCCAAACTACGAGCAGTACTTC
TRBV27	TRBJ2-1	-	TRBD2	CASSLAGSDGEQFF	TGTGCCAGCAGTCTAGCGGGTAGCGATGGTGAGCAGTTCTTC
TRBV7-2	TRBJ1-2	-	-	CASSSLGGGGYTF	TGTGCCAGCAGCTCCTTGGGGGGAGGTGGCTACACCTTC